This T cell receptor (beta chain) originates from a study of T cell repertoires in cytomegalovirus infection. As regards this clonotype: No antigen is known for it.

The germline V gene encodes CDR1 MNHEY and CDR2 SVGAGI. V lost 0 bases and J lost 12, with 12 bases in between. The CDR3 is 13 amino acids. One entry per CDR3 protein, called by TCRdb with MiXCR from the reads. The table records 49,000 or so distinct CDR3 sequences, nearly 20% of them present only once. The chain joins TRBV6-5 to TRBJ2-1, with no clear D. The sequenced sample was CD8+ T cells from cultured PBMCs, obtained from culture after CMV antigen stimulation. The TCR was taken from a human donor in good health (CMV status not recorded). Some clones in this sample may be carry-over from other donors' samples. This CDR3 reads CASSYSISATQFF. The CDR3 region has the DNA TGTGCCAGCAGTTACTCGATAAGTGCTACGCAGTTCTTC.